This T cell receptor (beta chain) was sequenced for a study of cytomegalovirus exposure and HLA in healthy donors. The PCR made use of 60 Vbeta and 13 Jbeta primers. Here immunoSEQ multiplex PCR was the method, and the copy in TCRdb shows in-frame clones only, minus some. The sample has roughly 73,000 clones, 75% to 80% seen once. Study-level points and caveats: An analysis done earlier found most TCR beta V segments productive about 90% or about 30% of the time. With DRB1 most and HLA-C fewest, TCR association rates differed between HLA loci in a later analysis.

CDR1 and CDR2 from the germline V gene are SEHNR and FQNEAQ (reference sequence). This CDR3 contains 14 residues. As concerns this clone: What it binds is unknown. One end of the junction varies from germline; a read error may be responsible.

This receptor was identified in a man in his forties in good health and CMV-seronegative. Sequenced: PBMCs. The V gene is TRBV7-9, the J gene TRBJ1-4, with D uncertain. The CDR3 protein is CASSLQQPNEKLFF. The CDR3 DNA sequence: TGTGCTAGCAGCTTACAACAGCCTAATGAAAAACTGTTTTTT.